This T cell receptor beta chain was sequenced for a study of control samples from healthy donors and cancer patients (dated by TCRdb to the early 2020s). This clone was detected a few times. Its antigen target is currently unknown. No clone much larger than this one lies a single base away; base qualities are absent. The library relied on the immunoSEQ multiplex PCR assay. TCRdb took this table from immuneACCESS and kept in-frame rearrangements with V and J called. Such tables lack part of the clones; where checked against another copy, unresolved V genes explain under half of the gap, and the rest is unexplained. For this sample the table gives approximately 160,000 clones, of which 90% to 95% were detected only once. The ten biggest clones cover over 1.3% of the sample. V drops 1 base and J drops 0 bases, leaving 6 bases in between. Taken from the germline V gene (reference sequence), the CDR1 and CDR2 loops are SEHNR and FQNEAQ. The CDR3, from cysteine to phenylalanine, totals 14 residues. CDR3 DNA is the only sequence kept; it has 42 bases, read in frame from the first base.

This receptor was obtained from a woman aged 18-29 years in good health. What was sequenced was blood. The chain uses TRBV7-9 and TRBJ1-1; the D gene is unclear. The DNA reads TGTGCCAGCAGCTTAGTAGCGGTGAACACTGAAGCTTTCTTT. Its protein is CASSLVAVNTEAFF. The reference TRBV7-9 and TRBJ1-1 proteins fill in what lies around the CDR3, so the full variable domain reads DTGVSQNPRHKITKRGQNVTFRCDPISEHNRLYWYRQTLGQGPEFLTYFQNEAQLEKSRLLSDRFSAERPKGSFSTLEIQRTEQGDSAMYLCASSLVAVNTEAFFGQGTRLTVV.